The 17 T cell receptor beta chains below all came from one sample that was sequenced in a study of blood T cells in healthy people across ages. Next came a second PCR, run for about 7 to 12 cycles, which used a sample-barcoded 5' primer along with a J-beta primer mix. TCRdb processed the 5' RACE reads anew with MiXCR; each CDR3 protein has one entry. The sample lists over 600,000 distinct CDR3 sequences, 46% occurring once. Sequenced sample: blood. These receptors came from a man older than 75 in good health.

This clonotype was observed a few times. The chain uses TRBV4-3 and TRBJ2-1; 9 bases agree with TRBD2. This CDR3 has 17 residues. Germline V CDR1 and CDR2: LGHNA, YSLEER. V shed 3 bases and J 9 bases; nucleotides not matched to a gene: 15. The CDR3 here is CASSQTWGREGLSEQFF. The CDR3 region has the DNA TGCGCCAGCAGCCAGACTTGGGGGCGGGAGGGCCTTAGTGAGCAGTTCTTC.

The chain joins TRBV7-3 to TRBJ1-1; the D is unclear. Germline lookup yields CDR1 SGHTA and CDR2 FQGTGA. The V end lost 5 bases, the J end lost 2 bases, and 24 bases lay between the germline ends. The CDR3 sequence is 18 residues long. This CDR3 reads CASSRPPRSGHGNTEAFF. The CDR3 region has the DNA TGTGCCAGCAGCCGTCCACCTCGATCGGGTCATGGTAACACTGAAGCTTTCTTT.

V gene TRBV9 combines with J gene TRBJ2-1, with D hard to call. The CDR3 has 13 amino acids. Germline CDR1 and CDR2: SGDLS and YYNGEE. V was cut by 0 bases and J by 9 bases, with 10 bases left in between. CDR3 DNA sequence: TGTGCCAGCAGCGTAGCGTCTCGGAGTGAGCAGTTCTTC. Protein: CASSVASRSEQFF.

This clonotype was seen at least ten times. For the CDR3, the DNA is TGTGCCAGCAATCGAGAGGGAGACTATGGCTACACCTTC. It encodes CASNREGDYGYTF. This chain connects TRBV13 to TRBJ1-2, with D uncertain. V lost 7 bases and J lost 3, with 12 bases in between. This CDR3 region has 13 residues. Germline V CDR1 and CDR2: PRHDT, FYEKMQ (reference sequence). The full variable domain, completed using reference TRBV13 and TRBJ1-2, is AAGVIQSPRHLIKEKRETATLKCYPIPRHDTVYWYQQGPGQDPQFLISFYEKMQSDKGSIPDRFSAQQFSDYHSELNMSSLELGDSALYFCASNREGDYGYTFGSGTRLTVV.

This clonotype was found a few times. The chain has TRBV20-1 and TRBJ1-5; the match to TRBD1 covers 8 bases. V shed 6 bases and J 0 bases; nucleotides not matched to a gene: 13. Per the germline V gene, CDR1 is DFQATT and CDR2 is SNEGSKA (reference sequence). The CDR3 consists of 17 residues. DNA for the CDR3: TGCAGTGCCAAGACAGGGGCTGCCGTTCTTAGCAATCAGCCCCAGCATTTT. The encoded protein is CSAKTGAAVLSNQPQHF.

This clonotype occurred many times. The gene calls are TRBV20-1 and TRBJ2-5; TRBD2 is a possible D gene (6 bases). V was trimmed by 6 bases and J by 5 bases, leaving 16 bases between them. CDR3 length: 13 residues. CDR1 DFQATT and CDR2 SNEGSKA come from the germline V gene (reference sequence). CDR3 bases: TGCAGTGCCGAAAGACTAGGAAGGGAGACCCAGTACTTC. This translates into CSAERLGRETQYF.

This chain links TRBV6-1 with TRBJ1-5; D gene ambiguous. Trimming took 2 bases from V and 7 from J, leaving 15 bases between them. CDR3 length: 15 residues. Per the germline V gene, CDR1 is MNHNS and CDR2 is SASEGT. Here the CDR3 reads CASSEFVNSFQPQHF. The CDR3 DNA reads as TGTGCCAGCAGTGAATTTGTGAATAGTTTCCAGCCCCAGCATTTT.

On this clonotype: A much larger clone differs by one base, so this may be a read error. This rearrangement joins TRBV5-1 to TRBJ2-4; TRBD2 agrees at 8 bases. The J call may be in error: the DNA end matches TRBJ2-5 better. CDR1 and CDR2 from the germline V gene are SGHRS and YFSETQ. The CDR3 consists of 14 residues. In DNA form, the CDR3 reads TGCGTCAGCAGCATGACTAGCGTACAAGAGACCCAGTACTTC. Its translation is CVSSMTSVQETQYF.

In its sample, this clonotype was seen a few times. The CDR3 here is CASSLGSSGSGEQYF. Here the CDR3 DNA reads TGTGCCAGCAGCTTAGGGTCTAGCGGGAGTGGTGAGCAGTACTTC. The gene calls are TRBV7-7 and TRBJ2-4, with TRBD2 matching over 10 bases. The J segment lost 13 bases and the V segment lost 1 base, leaving 10 bases of the junction unmatched. This CDR3 is 15 amino acids long. The germline gives CDR1 SSHAT, CDR2 FNYEAQ (reference sequence).

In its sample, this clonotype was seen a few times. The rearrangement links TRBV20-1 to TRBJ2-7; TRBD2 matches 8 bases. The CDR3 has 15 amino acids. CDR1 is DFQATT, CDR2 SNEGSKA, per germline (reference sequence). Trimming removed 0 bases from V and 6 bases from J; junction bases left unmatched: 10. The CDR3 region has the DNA TGCAGTGCTAGAGAGGGTAGCGGGGAAGTTGGCGAGCAGTACTTC. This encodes CSAREGSGEVGEQYF.

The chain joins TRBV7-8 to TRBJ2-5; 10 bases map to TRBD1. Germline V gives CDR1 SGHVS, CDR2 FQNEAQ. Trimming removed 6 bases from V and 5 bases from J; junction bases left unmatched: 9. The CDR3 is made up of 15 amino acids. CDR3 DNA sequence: TGTGCCAGCAGAAGTCCGGGACAGGGGTGGGAGACCCAGTACTTC. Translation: CASRSPGQGWETQYF.

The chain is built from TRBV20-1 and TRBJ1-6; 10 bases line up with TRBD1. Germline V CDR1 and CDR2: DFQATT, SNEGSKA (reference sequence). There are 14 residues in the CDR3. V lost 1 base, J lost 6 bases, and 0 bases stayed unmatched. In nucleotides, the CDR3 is TGCAGTGCTAGAGGACAGGGGGCTAATTCACCCCTCCACTTT. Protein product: CSARGQGANSPLHF.

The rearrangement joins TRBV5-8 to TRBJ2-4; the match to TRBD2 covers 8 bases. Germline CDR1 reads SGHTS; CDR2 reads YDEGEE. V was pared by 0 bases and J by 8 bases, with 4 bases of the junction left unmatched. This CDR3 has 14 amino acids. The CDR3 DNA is TGTGCCAGCAGCTTGGAACTAGCGGTTGACATTCAGTACTTC. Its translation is CASSLELAVDIQYF.

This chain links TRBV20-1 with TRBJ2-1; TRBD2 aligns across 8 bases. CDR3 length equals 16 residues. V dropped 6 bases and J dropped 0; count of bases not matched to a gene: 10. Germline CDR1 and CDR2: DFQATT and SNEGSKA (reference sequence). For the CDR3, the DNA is TGCAGTGCGGGAATAGCGGGGCGGAGCTCCTACAATGAGCAGTTCTTC. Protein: CSAGIAGRSSYNEQFF.

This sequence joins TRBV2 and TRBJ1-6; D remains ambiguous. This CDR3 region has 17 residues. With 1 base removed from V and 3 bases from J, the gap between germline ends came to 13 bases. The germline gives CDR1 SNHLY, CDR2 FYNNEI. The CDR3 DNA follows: TGTGCCAGCAGTGAAGAAGACTTAAAATTCTATAATTCACCCCTCCACTTT. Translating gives CASSEEDLKFYNSPLHF.

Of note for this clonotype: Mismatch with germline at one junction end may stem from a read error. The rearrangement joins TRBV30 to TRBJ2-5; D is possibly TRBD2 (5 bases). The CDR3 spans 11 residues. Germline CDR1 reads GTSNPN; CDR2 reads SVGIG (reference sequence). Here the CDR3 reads CAGSARETQYF. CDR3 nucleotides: TGTGCCGGGAGTGCAAGGGAGACCCAGTACTTC.

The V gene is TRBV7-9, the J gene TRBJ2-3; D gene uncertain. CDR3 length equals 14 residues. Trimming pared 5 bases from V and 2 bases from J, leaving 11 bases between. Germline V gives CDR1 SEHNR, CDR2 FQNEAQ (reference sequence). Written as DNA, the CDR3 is TGTGCCAGCAGCGTATCCCTTGACACAGATACGCAGTATTTT. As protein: CASSVSLDTDTQYF.